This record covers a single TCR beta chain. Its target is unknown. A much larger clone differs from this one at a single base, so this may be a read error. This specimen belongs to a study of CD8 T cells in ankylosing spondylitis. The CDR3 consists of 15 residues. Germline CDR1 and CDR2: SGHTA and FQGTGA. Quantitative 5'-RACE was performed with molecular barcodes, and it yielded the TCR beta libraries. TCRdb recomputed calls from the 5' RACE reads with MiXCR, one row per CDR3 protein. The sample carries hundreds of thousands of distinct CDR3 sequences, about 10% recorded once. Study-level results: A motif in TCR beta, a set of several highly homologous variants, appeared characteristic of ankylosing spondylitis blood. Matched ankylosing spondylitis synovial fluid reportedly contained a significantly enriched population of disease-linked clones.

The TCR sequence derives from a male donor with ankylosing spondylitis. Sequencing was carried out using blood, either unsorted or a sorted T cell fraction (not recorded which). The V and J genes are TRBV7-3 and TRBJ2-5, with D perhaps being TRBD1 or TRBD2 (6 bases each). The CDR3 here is CASGLTGGRGETQYF. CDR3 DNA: TGTGCCAGCGGCTTAACTGGGGGGCGCGGAGAGACCCAGTACTTC.